One sample yielded the 32 T cell receptor beta chains listed below, sequenced in a study of tumor-infiltrating lymphocytes in primary liver carcinoma. They got blood RNA out of unsorted whole blood and also pulled out germline DNA. TCR beta cDNA came from about 470 ng total RNA, primed with a constant-region primer. Amplification in three nested multiplex PCR rounds with slightly modified ARM-PCR gave rise to TCR beta libraries. Investigators reported that the first two PCR rounds, at roughly 11 cycles each, used TRBV1-TRBV30 forward primers with a C-beta reverse primer. TCRdb re-derived calls from the multiplex PCR reads in MiXCR, one entry per CDR3 protein. There are approximately 300,000 distinct CDR3 sequences in the sample; roughly 60% occur only once, and approximately 9% lies in the top ten. The sample was peripheral blood. The receptors shown here come from a man aged 35 to 55 with primary liver carcinoma and hepatitis B virus infection.

With regard to this clonotype: This clone may be a read error of a much larger clone one base away. The V and J genes are TRBV7-9 and TRBJ1-6, with TRBD1 matching 9 bases. The length of the CDR3 is 16 residues. Germline CDR1 reads SEHNR; CDR2 reads FQNEAQ (reference sequence). The junction had 11 bases not matched to a gene; V was cut back by 7 bases and J by 7 bases. Here the CDR3 reads CASTPLGGQGNSPLHF. CDR3 in DNA: TGTGCCAGCACCCCCCTGGGTGGACAGGGGAATTCACCCCTCCACTTT.

This clonotype was observed at least ten times. This rearrangement joins TRBV6-1 to TRBJ2-5; D gene ambiguous. Trimming took 1 base from V and 5 from J, leaving 2 bases between them. This CDR3 is built from 11 residues. Germline V gene data show CDR1 as MNHNS and CDR2 as SASEGT. As DNA, the CDR3 is TGTGCCAGCAGTGAAGGGGAGACCCAGTACTTC. Its translation: CASSEGETQYF.

The CDR3 nucleotides read TGTGCCAGTAAGTTCCGGGGTGAGCAGTTCTTC. Translated: CASKFRGEQFF. The V call is TRBV19, the J call TRBJ2-1; tentative D call: TRBD2 (5 bases). The V end was cut by 7 bases, the J end by 9 bases, with 10 bases between. This CDR3 has 11 amino acids. Germline V lookup: CDR1 LNHDA, CDR2 SQIVND (reference sequence).

Of note for this clonotype: At one boundary the junction diverges from the germline segment, which might be a read error. This chain uses TRBV11-3 with TRBJ2-1, with 10 bases lining up with TRBD2. The germline V gene encodes CDR1 SGHNT and CDR2 YENEEA. The CDR3 loop spans 20 amino acids. Written as DNA, the CDR3 is TGTCCCAGCAGCTTAGTCTTAGGACGGGAAAGGACTAGCGGCTACAATGAGCAGATCTTC. Protein product: CPSSLVLGRERTSGYNEQIF.

The sample holds many counts of this clonotype. The V call is TRBV4-3, the J call TRBJ2-3; 11 bases fit TRBD2. Trimming took 3 bases from V and 1 from J; bases not matched to a gene: 6. CDR3 length: 17 amino acids. Germline CDR1 and CDR2: LGHNA and YSLEER. This CDR3 is CASSQAGTSGRTDTQYF. The CDR3 region has the DNA TGCGCCAGCAGCCAGGCCGGGACTAGCGGTCGCACAGATACGCAGTATTTT.

This clonotype came up a few times. This chain connects TRBV24-1 to TRBJ2-1; D remains unclear. The V end was cut by 1 base, the J end by 8 bases, with 5 bases between. This CDR3 has 12 amino acids. The germline gives CDR1 KGHDR, CDR2 SFDVKD. Written as DNA, the CDR3 is TGTGCCACCAGTGATTTCCCTTATGAGCAGTTCTTC. Translated, it gives CATSDFPYEQFF.

In its sample, this clonotype was seen many times. V usage is TRBV12-3 or TRBV12-4 and J usage is TRBJ2-1; 15 bases line up with TRBD2. CDR3 length: 15 residues. V was clipped by 7 bases and J by 9 bases; unmatched bases: 7. Written as DNA, the CDR3 is TGTGCCAGCACCTTGGGACTAGCGGGAGGTCGTGAGCAGTTCTTC. Residues: CASTLGLAGGREQFF.

Turning to this clonotype: One junction end disagrees with the germline gene, perhaps due to a read error. The chain couples TRBV28 to TRBJ2-1; possibly TRBD1 for D (7 bases). The germline V gene has CDR1 MDHEN and CDR2 SYDVKM. CDR3 length: 14 residues. CDR3: CVSSFQGEVGEQFF. CDR3 DNA: TGTGTCAGCAGTTTCCAGGGGGAGGTTGGCGAGCAGTTCTTC.

As for this clonotype: A single base separates this from a much larger clone, so it may be a read error. V gene TRBV4-2 combines with J gene TRBJ2-1; D is perhaps TRBD2 (6 bases). The CDR3 spans 18 residues. Looked up from germline, CDR1 is LGHNA and CDR2 is YNFKEQ. Here the CDR3 reads CASSQDQWRDSRYIEQFF. The CDR3 DNA is TGTGCCAGCAGCCAAGACCAATGGAGGGATTCTAGATACATTGAGCAGTTCTTC.

This clonotype occurred many times. The genes are TRBV29-1 and TRBJ2-7; 10 nucleotides line up with TRBD1. The ends lost 5 bases at V and 5 bases at J; junction bases unmatched: 6. This CDR3 comprises 13 residues. Germline CDR1 and CDR2: SQVTM and ANQGSEA. DNA of the CDR3: TGCAGCGTTCTGACAGGGGGCATGAACGAGCAGTACTTC. It codes for CSVLTGGMNEQYF.

This rearrangement joins TRBV5-1 to TRBJ2-7; weak D call: TRBD2 (6 bases). V dropped 0 bases and J dropped 6 bases, with 10 bases sitting between them. The germline V gene has CDR1 SGHRS and CDR2 YFSETQ. The CDR3 loop spans 13 amino acids. CDR3 sequence: CASSLGLGGEQYF. The CDR3 DNA reads TGCGCCAGCAGCTTGGGACTGGGAGGCGAGCAGTACTTC.

The V and J genes are TRBV29-1 and TRBJ2-7, with TRBD2 as a possible D gene (5 bases). The CDR3 contains 16 residues. Germline V CDR1 and CDR2: SQVTM, ANQGSEA. V lost 1 base and J 5 bases, leaving 21 bases between the germline ends. The CDR3 bases are TGCAGCGTTGAAGGGACCCCGGGAAAGGGCCACGACGAGCAGTACTTC. Residues: CSVEGTPGKGHDEQYF.

V gene TRBV6-2 or TRBV6-3 combines with J gene TRBJ2-1; 15 bases are shared with TRBD2. The CDR3 runs 19 residues. With V trimmed by 4 bases and J by 13 bases, 20 bases remained unmatched. CDR1 MNHEY and CDR2 SVGEGT come from the germline V gene. The CDR3 DNA follows: TGTGCCAGCAGTTCTCTCCCGGGACTAGCGGGAGGAAACGGCAATGGACAGTTCTTC. This codes for CASSSLPGLAGGNGNGQFF.

The chain uses TRBV5-6 and TRBJ1-1; D uncertain. The CDR3 totals 16 residues. Trimming pared 4 bases from V and 11 bases from J, leaving 27 bases between. CDR1 and CDR2 (germline): SGHDT, YYEEEE. CDR3 loop: CASSLRRARQPFGAFF. The CDR3 region has the DNA TGTGCCAGCAGCCTCCGACGGGCGCGGCAACCCTTTGGGGCTTTCTTT. Full variable domain (remainder filled in from reference TRBV5-6 and TRBJ1-1): DAGVTQSPTHLIKTRGQQVTLRCSPKSGHDTVSWYQQALGQGPQFIFQYYEEEERQRGNFPDRFSGHQFPNYSSELNVNALLLGDSALYLCASSLRRARQPFGAFFGQGTRLTVV.

Notes on this clonotype: Being one base from a much bigger clone, this may be a read error. The chain couples TRBV6-2 or TRBV6-3 to TRBJ2-7; 10 bases agree with TRBD2. The CDR3 loop spans 14 amino acids. The germline CDR1 and CDR2 sequences are MNHEY and SVGEGT. CDR3 sequence (DNA): TGTGCCGGCAGTTCTAGCGGGAGCGAATACGAGCAGTACTTC. Protein product: CAGSSSGSEYEQYF.

Regarding this clonotype: A junction end diverges from the germline sequence, so it may reflect a read error. The gene calls are TRBV12-3 or TRBV12-4 and TRBJ2-6; maybe TRBD2 (7 bases). The CDR3 length is 14 residues. The CDR3 spells CASSRGAGANVPTF. The CDR3 DNA reads TGTGCCAGCAGTCGGGGGGCTGGGGCCAACGTCCCGACTTTC.

This clonotype occurred many times. The rearrangement links TRBV11-1 to TRBJ2-5; D remains ambiguous. CDR1 is SGHAT, CDR2 FQDESV, per germline (reference sequence). CDR3 length: 11 residues. Trimming left V 3 bases short and J 5 bases short, with 4 bases between. The CDR3 loop reads CASSFRETQYF. CDR3 nucleotides: TGTGCCAGCAGCTTCCGTGAGACCCAGTACTTC.

This clonotype was seen once. A read error may produce the germline difference seen at one junction end. The chain has TRBV7-3 and TRBJ2-5; TRBD1 agrees at 9 bases. CDR1 and CDR2 from the germline V gene are SGHTA and FQGTGA. The CDR3 runs to 14 residues. CDR3 sequence reads: CASSKTGGGETRYF. The CDR3 nucleotides are TGTGCCAGCAGCAAGACAGGGGGGGGAGAGACCCGGTACTTC.

Comment on this clonotype: The CDR3 carries no conserved terminal phenylalanine or tryptophan, so it likely arises from a read error. This chain joins TRBV11-1 and TRBJ2-1, with a weak D call TRBD1 (5 bases). Germline V gene lookup returns CDR1 SGHAT and CDR2 FQDESV (reference sequence). CDR3 size: 11 residues. CDR3 region: CVSSLAGNQFL. The CDR3 DNA reads as TGTGTCAGCAGCTTAGCAGGGAACCAGTTCCTC.

Ten or more counts support this clonotype. The CDR3 DNA sequence: TGCAGCACAGGACTGCGTGGTGAGCAGTACTTC. It is translated as CSTGLRGEQYF. The V and J genes are TRBV29-1 and TRBJ2-7; D might be TRBD1 or TRBD2, each matching 5 bases. The CDR3 length is 11 residues. Germline V CDR1 and CDR2: SQVTM, ANQGSEA. Trimming shortened V by 8 bases and J by 7 bases, and 15 bases separated the two germline ends.

This sequence joins TRBV12-3 or TRBV12-4 and TRBJ2-7; D is perhaps TRBD2 (7 bases). Between the trimmed V and J ends, which lost 4 bases and 3 bases, there was a span of 13 bases. The CDR3 is 14 amino acids. The CDR3: CASSWGGGFYEQYF. As DNA, the CDR3 is TGTGCCAGCAGTTGGGGGGGCGGATTCTACGAGCAGTACTTC.

Comment on this clonotype: One base away lies a much larger clone, so this may be a sequencing read error. This chain joins TRBV5-4 and TRBJ2-5; unclear D gene. CDR1 is SGHNT, CDR2 YYREEE, per germline (reference sequence). Trimming took 0 bases from V and 0 from J, leaving 9 bases between them. This CDR3 spans 15 amino acids. CDR3 amino acids: CASSLGTWYQETQYF. In DNA, the CDR3 is TGTGCCAGCAGCTTGGGCACCTGGTACCAAGAGACCCAGTACTTC.

V usage is TRBV5-5 and J usage is TRBJ1-6; D possibly corresponds to TRBD1 (6 bases). V gave up 4 bases and J gave up 10 bases, with 21 bases separating them. This CDR3 is 16 amino acids long. In germline, CDR1 is SGHKS, CDR2 YYEKEE (reference sequence). The CDR3, as DNA: TGTGCCAGCAGCCAACAATACAGGGTGGAGCACTCACCCCTCCACTTT. Protein: CASSQQYRVEHSPLHF.

This clonotype was seen a single time. One base away lies a much larger clone, so this may be a sequencing read error. The rearrangement joins TRBV29-1 to TRBJ2-3; D unclear. The CDR3 length is 13 residues. The germline gives CDR1 SQVTM, CDR2 ANQGSEA. The CDR3, as DNA: TGCAGCGTTGAACTCCTGCCCGGAGATACGCGGTATTTT. Encoded protein: CSVELLPGDTRYF.

A remark on this clonotype: One junction end disagrees with the germline gene, perhaps due to a read error. J is TRBJ2-2 and V is TRBV6-2 or TRBV6-3, with 9 bases fitting TRBD2. CDR1 and CDR2 from the germline V gene are MNHEY and SVGEGT. The CDR3 sequence is 18 residues long. CDR3 in DNA: TGTGCCAACAGTTCATCTATTGGGCTAGCGGGGTACACCGGGGAGCTGTTTTTT. It specifies CANSSSIGLAGYTGELFF.

The chain has TRBV6-6 and TRBJ2-7; D is undetermined. The germline gives CDR1 MNHNY, CDR2 SVGAGI (reference sequence). The length of the CDR3 is 19 residues. Trimming took 1 base from V and 0 from J, leaving 22 bases between them. This CDR3 is CASSYLRLSVLAGSYEQYF. CDR3 nucleotides: TGTGCCAGCAGTTACTTGAGGCTCAGCGTTTTAGCCGGCTCCTACGAGCAGTACTTC.

Only a few counts were recorded for this clonotype. The rearrangement joins TRBV6-1 to TRBJ2-7; unclear D gene. The CDR3 extends over 13 amino acids. Trimming removed 3 bases at V and 0 bases at J, with 6 bases between. The V gene's germline CDR1 is MNHNS and CDR2 SASEGT. The CDR3 here is CASSETISYEQYF. The CDR3 DNA reads as TGTGCCAGCAGTGAGACCATCTCCTACGAGCAGTACTTC.

The chain recombines TRBV29-1 with TRBJ2-7; 8 bases line up with TRBD1. Germline CDR1 SQVTM, CDR2 ANQGSEA. Unmatched junction bases numbered 13, after V lost 6 bases and J lost 9 bases. The length of the CDR3 is 13 residues. The CDR3 nucleotides read TGCAGCGTGGCGGGACAGGTCTGGGGAGGGCAGTACTTC. Translated: CSVAGQVWGGQYF.

As for this clonotype: One end of the junction fails to match germline, which may point to a read error. V gene TRBV29-1 combines with J gene TRBJ2-3; D perhaps matches TRBD1 (5 bases). The CDR3 runs 11 residues. CDR1 is SQVTM, CDR2 ANQGSEA, per germline. CDR3 in amino acids: CSAGKTDMQYF. CDR3 bases: TGCAGCGCAGGAAAGACAGATATGCAGTATTTT.

The chain joins TRBV5-1 to TRBJ2-1; D might be TRBD2 (5 bases). The germline CDR1 and CDR2 sequences are SGHRS and YFSETQ. The CDR3 sequence is 14 residues long. V shed 0 bases and J shed 9 bases, with 13 bases lying between them. The CDR3 nucleotides are TGCGCCAGCAGCTTGGATGAGGGTCGGGGTGAGCAGTTCTTC. Translating gives CASSLDEGRGEQFF.

About this clonotype: Here the CDR3 omits its conserved ending phenylalanine or tryptophan, so a read error is the likely source. The DNA is omitted, as the CDR3 cannot be located on it reliably, and the CDR3 follows TCRdb's listing. The chain uses TRBV5-1 and TRBJ2-1; TRBD2, the table's D call, was not compared with the DNA. The CDR3 length equals 14 residues, ends included. Germline V gene sequence: CDR1 SGHRS, CDR2 YFSETQ. CDR3 protein: CASSRQTSSDEQFL.

Comment on this clonotype: A much more abundant neighbour one base away suggests this may be a read error. The conserved phenylalanine or tryptophan is not found at the CDR3 terminus, so this likely reflects a read error. The rearrangement links TRBV29-1 to TRBJ1-2; D is ambiguous. Germline V gives CDR1 SQVTM, CDR2 ANQGSEA. Trimming removed 6 bases from V and 2 bases from J, with 13 bases in between. This CDR3 is built from 13 residues. The CDR3 DNA reads as TGCAGCGTCCGGACGGATACGAACTATGGCTACACCTCC. The encoded protein is CSVRTDTNYGYTS.